This T cell receptor (beta chain) was sequenced for a study of cytomegalovirus exposure and HLA in healthy donors. This CDR3 contains 13 residues. Germline assignment: CDR1 KGHSH and CDR2 LQKENI. Trimming removed 6 bases at V and 5 bases at J, with 14 bases between. The study ran its PCR with 60 Vbeta and 13 Jbeta primers. Measured with immunoSEQ multiplex PCR; TCRdb has only the in-frame clones, and not every one. Here the sample spans about 100,000 clones, around three quarters being singletons. This sequence joins TRBV18 and TRBJ2-7, with TRBD2 as a possible D gene (5 bases). This clonotype was sampled from a female donor in good health and CMV-seropositive. The sequenced material came from PBMCs. In nucleotides, the CDR3 is TGTGCCAGCTCCCTCGAGGGTATGAACGAGCAGTACTTC. This translates into CASSLEGMNEQYF.